This TCR beta chain was documented in a study of T cells in localized non-small cell lung cancer. V lost 7 bases and J 4 bases, leaving 20 bases between the germline ends. The germline V gene encodes CDR1 LGHNT and CDR2 FRNRAP. There are 16 residues in the CDR3. Method: immunoSEQ multiplex PCR; TCRdb's copy keeps in-frame clones and lacks some. This table holds over 1,200 clones, about 29% found once. This clonotype was obtained from a man aged 35-75 years with stage I lung adenocarcinoma. Sample: normal lung tissue next to the tumor, taken before any cancer treatment. The chain couples TRBV12-5 to TRBJ2-1; maybe TRBD2 (6 bases). The CDR3 sequence: CASAPSRGSSYNEQFF. CDR3 sequence (DNA): TGTGCTAGTGCACCCTCCCGGGGGTCGTCATACAATGAGCAGTTCTTC.